A selection of T cell receptor beta chains follows, all from one sample in a study of beta chain features in type 1 diabetes. TCRdb's copy holds only in-frame clones and misses some; the assay was immunoSEQ multiplex PCR. The sample records around 500,000 clones, approximately 10% being singletons. Sequencing was done on a sample of naive CD4+ T cells from blood. These receptor sequences come from a woman aged 18-29 years in good health. CDR3s include the opening cysteine and the closing phenylalanine or tryptophan.

v_gene	j_gene	CDR3aa
TRBV4-3	TRBJ1-6	CASSQDVGGGYSPLHF
TRBV30	TRBJ2-2	CAWSVPGRVTGELFF
TRBV15	TRBJ2-2	CATSRDFMATANTGELFF
TRBV5-1	TRBJ2-3	CASSLSLWGTDTQYF
TRBV5-1	TRBJ2-1	CASSLGLRVGNEQFF
TRBV18	TRBJ2-5	CASSPVQGTASGGVQETQYF
TRBV30	TRBJ2-7	CAWGGLLTAYEQYF
TRBV7-2	TRBJ2-7	CASSSTRSRSYEQYF
TRBV6-1	TRBJ2-7	CASSEVDSSYEQYF
TRBV30	TRBJ1-2	CAFQQAHYGYTF
TRBV18	TRBJ2-5	CASSPVTGSTETQYF
TRBV7-2	TRBJ2-5	CASSRTQETQYF
TRBV4-2	TRBJ1-2	CASSPQPGRRFYGYTF
TRBV30	TRBJ2-1	CAWSATSGRATEQFF
TRBV30	TRBJ1-5	CAWSGTAIDQPQHF
TRBV18	TRBJ1-2	CASSGDGLNYGYTF
TRBV11-3	TRBJ2-1	CASSLRNEQFF
TRBV28	TRBJ1-2	CASSLAARLHGYTF
TRBV2	TRBJ2-5	CASSETRLQETQYF
TRBV2	TRBJ1-1	CASAGPITEAFF